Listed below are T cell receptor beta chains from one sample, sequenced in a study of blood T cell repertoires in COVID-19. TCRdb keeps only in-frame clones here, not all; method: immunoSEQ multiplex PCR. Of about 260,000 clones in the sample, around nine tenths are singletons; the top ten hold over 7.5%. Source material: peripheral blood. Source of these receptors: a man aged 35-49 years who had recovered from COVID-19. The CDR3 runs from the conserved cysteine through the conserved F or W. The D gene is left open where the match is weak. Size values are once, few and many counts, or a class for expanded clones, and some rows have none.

cdr3_nt: TGCGCCAGCAGCCAAGGCTCATTCGGTACAGATACGCAGTATTTT
cdr3_aa: CASSQGSFGTDTQYF
d_call: NA
clone_size: NA
v_call: TRBV4-3
j_call: TRBJ2-3

cdr3_nt: TGTGCCAGCAGCTTGAGGCAGGGGATAAATGAAAAACTGTTTTTT
cdr3_aa: CASSLRQGINEKLFF
d_call: NA
clone_size: NA
v_call: TRBV5-4
j_call: TRBJ1-4

cdr3_nt: TGTGCCAGCTCACCGTTCCAGGGGGCAGAAGAGCAGTACTTC
cdr3_aa: CASSPFQGAEEQYF
d_call: TRBD1
clone_size: NA
v_call: TRBV18
j_call: TRBJ2-7

cdr3_nt: TGTGCCAGCAGCCACCCCCGACAGGGGGCTAATGAAAAACTGTTTTTT
cdr3_aa: CASSHPRQGANEKLFF
d_call: TRBD1
clone_size: NA
v_call: TRBV9
j_call: TRBJ1-4

cdr3_nt: TGTGCCATCAGTGAGTTGGTGACTAGTTCCAATGAGCAGTTCTTC
cdr3_aa: CAISELVTSSNEQFF
d_call: NA
clone_size: NA
v_call: TRBV10-3
j_call: TRBJ2-1

cdr3_nt: TGTGCCAGCAGTTTAGTACCTCCCGGGGAAGGCTATAATTCACCCCTCCACTTT
cdr3_aa: CASSLVPPGEGYNSPLHF
d_call: NA
clone_size: NA
v_call: TRBV27
j_call: TRBJ1-6

cdr3_nt: TGTGCCAGCAGCTTAGGCATTGAGGGGGTTAACATTCAGTACTTC
cdr3_aa: CASSLGIEGVNIQYF
d_call: NA
clone_size: NA
v_call: TRBV11-2
j_call: TRBJ2-4

cdr3_nt: TGTGCCAGCAGCTTGTGGGGGGGTATCAAAGCCAAAAACATTCAGTACTTC
cdr3_aa: CASSLWGGIKAKNIQYF
d_call: TRBD2
clone_size: few
v_call: TRBV5-6
j_call: TRBJ2-4

cdr3_nt: TGTGCCTGGAGTCGCGGACAGGGGACTAACTATGGCTACACCTTC
cdr3_aa: CAWSRGQGTNYGYTF
d_call: TRBD1
clone_size: NA
v_call: TRBV30
j_call: TRBJ1-2

cdr3_nt: TGCAGCGTTGCAACCCACCGGTCTCCGATTGATACGCAGTATTTT
cdr3_aa: CSVATHRSPIDTQYF
d_call: NA
clone_size: NA
v_call: TRBV29-1
j_call: TRBJ2-3

cdr3_nt: TGTGCCAGCAGCCGCGGGCGGCTAGGTGAAGCTTTCTTT
cdr3_aa: CASSRGRLGEAFF
d_call: NA
clone_size: NA
v_call: TRBV6-5
j_call: TRBJ1-1

cdr3_nt: TGTGCCAGCAGCCAGGTCGACAGGGAGGAAGCTTTCTTT
cdr3_aa: CASSQVDREEAFF
d_call: TRBD1
clone_size: NA
v_call: TRBV4-2
j_call: TRBJ1-1

cdr3_nt: TGTGCCAGCAGCCCCCAGACAGCAGCGGACAGGGGCGAGCAGTACTTC
cdr3_aa: CASSPQTAADRGEQYF
d_call: TRBD1
clone_size: few
v_call: TRBV7-9
j_call: TRBJ2-7

cdr3_nt: TGTGCCAGCAGGACGGACGGAGGCATTGAAGCTTTCTTT
cdr3_aa: CASRTDGGIEAFF
d_call: NA
clone_size: NA
v_call: TRBV12-3/TRBV12-4
j_call: TRBJ1-1

cdr3_nt: TGTGCCTGCAGAAGCCCTAAGGACTCCCCCAATGAGCAGTTCTTC
cdr3_aa: CACRSPKDSPNEQFF
d_call: NA
clone_size: NA
v_call: TRBV30
j_call: TRBJ2-1

cdr3_nt: TGTGCCAGTATGAGGGGGCGAACTAATGAAAAACTGTTTTTT
cdr3_aa: CASMRGRTNEKLFF
d_call: TRBD1
clone_size: once
v_call: TRBV19
j_call: TRBJ1-4

cdr3_nt: TGTGCCAGCAGCCAAGATCCCGCGACAGGATCTAATTCACCCCTCCACTTT
cdr3_aa: CASSQDPATGSNSPLHF
d_call: NA
clone_size: NA
v_call: TRBV3-1/TRBV3-2
j_call: TRBJ1-6

cdr3_nt: TGCGCCAGCAGCCAATTCCACCTCGGGGGGGGCACAGATACGCAGTATTTT
cdr3_aa: CASSQFHLGGGTDTQYF
d_call: TRBD2
clone_size: NA
v_call: TRBV4-3
j_call: TRBJ2-3

cdr3_nt: TGTGCCACCTGGGGGCGGGGGACAGATACGCAGTATTTT
cdr3_aa: CATWGRGTDTQYF
d_call: NA
clone_size: once
v_call: TRBV10-3
j_call: TRBJ2-3

cdr3_nt: TGCAGCGTCCTAGTGGATTCTGGCTACACCTTC
cdr3_aa: CSVLVDSGYTF
d_call: NA
clone_size: NA
v_call: TRBV29-1
j_call: TRBJ1-2

cdr3_nt: TGTGCCAGCAGCTTAGTAGGGCTAGCGGGGGGGAAGTATACGCAGTATTTT
cdr3_aa: CASSLVGLAGGKYTQYF
d_call: TRBD2
clone_size: NA
v_call: TRBV7-2
j_call: TRBJ2-3

cdr3_nt: TGTGCCAGCAGTTTAAACGCGGAGGAGTTCTTC
cdr3_aa: CASSLNAEEFF
d_call: NA
clone_size: once
v_call: TRBV12-3/TRBV12-4
j_call: TRBJ2-1

cdr3_nt: TGTGCCAGCTCACCAATCCCGACAGACTCCTATGGCTACACCTTC
cdr3_aa: CASSPIPTDSYGYTF
d_call: NA
clone_size: once
v_call: TRBV18
j_call: TRBJ1-2

cdr3_nt: TGCGCCAGCAGCATACAGGGGAGGTCCTACAATGAGCAGTTCTTC
cdr3_aa: CASSIQGRSYNEQFF
d_call: NA
clone_size: NA
v_call: TRBV4-3
j_call: TRBJ2-1

cdr3_nt: TGTGCCAGCAGTAAGACAGGGCCCTATGGCTACACCTTC
cdr3_aa: CASSKTGPYGYTF
d_call: TRBD1
clone_size: once
v_call: TRBV2
j_call: TRBJ1-2

cdr3_nt: TGTGCCAGCAGTGAAGGCCCCAGCGAGCAGTACTTC
cdr3_aa: CASSEGPSEQYF
d_call: NA
clone_size: once
v_call: TRBV6-1
j_call: TRBJ2-7

cdr3_nt: TGTGCCAGCTCGGGACAGGTGGGGTCACCCCTCCACTTT
cdr3_aa: CASSGQVGSPLHF
d_call: TRBD1
clone_size: NA
v_call: TRBV9
j_call: TRBJ1-6

cdr3_nt: TGTGCCAGCAGCCCTAGGACAGGGGGCTACGAGCAGTACTTC
cdr3_aa: CASSPRTGGYEQYF
d_call: TRBD1
clone_size: NA
v_call: TRBV9
j_call: TRBJ2-7

cdr3_nt: TGTGCCAGCAGCAAAGGCGCAGATACGCAGTATTTT
cdr3_aa: CASSKGADTQYF
d_call: NA
clone_size: few
v_call: TRBV21-1
j_call: TRBJ2-3

cdr3_nt: TGCAGTGCTAGTTCAGGGAGGATAGTACACGAGCAGTACTTC
cdr3_aa: CSASSGRIVHEQYF
d_call: NA
clone_size: once
v_call: TRBV20-1
j_call: TRBJ2-7